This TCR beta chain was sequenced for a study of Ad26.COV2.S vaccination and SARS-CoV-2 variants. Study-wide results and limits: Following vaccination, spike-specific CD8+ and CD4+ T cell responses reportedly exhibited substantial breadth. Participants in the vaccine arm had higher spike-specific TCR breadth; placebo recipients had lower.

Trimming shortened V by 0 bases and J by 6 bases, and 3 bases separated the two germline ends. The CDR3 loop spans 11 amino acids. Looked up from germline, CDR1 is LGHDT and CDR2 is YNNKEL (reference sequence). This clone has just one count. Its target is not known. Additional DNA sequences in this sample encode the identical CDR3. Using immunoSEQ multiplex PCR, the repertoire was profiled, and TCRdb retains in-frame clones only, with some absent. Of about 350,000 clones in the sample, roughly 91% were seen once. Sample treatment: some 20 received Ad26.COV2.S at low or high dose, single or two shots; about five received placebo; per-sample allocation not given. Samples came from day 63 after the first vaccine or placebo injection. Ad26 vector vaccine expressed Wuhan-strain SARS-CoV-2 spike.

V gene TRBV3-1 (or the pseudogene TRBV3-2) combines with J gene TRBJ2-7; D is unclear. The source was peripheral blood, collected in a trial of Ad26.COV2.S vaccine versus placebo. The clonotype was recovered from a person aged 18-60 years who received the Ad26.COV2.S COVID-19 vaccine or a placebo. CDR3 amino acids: CASSQEGEQYF. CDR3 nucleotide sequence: TGTGCCAGCAGCCAAGAAGGCGAGCAGTACTTC.